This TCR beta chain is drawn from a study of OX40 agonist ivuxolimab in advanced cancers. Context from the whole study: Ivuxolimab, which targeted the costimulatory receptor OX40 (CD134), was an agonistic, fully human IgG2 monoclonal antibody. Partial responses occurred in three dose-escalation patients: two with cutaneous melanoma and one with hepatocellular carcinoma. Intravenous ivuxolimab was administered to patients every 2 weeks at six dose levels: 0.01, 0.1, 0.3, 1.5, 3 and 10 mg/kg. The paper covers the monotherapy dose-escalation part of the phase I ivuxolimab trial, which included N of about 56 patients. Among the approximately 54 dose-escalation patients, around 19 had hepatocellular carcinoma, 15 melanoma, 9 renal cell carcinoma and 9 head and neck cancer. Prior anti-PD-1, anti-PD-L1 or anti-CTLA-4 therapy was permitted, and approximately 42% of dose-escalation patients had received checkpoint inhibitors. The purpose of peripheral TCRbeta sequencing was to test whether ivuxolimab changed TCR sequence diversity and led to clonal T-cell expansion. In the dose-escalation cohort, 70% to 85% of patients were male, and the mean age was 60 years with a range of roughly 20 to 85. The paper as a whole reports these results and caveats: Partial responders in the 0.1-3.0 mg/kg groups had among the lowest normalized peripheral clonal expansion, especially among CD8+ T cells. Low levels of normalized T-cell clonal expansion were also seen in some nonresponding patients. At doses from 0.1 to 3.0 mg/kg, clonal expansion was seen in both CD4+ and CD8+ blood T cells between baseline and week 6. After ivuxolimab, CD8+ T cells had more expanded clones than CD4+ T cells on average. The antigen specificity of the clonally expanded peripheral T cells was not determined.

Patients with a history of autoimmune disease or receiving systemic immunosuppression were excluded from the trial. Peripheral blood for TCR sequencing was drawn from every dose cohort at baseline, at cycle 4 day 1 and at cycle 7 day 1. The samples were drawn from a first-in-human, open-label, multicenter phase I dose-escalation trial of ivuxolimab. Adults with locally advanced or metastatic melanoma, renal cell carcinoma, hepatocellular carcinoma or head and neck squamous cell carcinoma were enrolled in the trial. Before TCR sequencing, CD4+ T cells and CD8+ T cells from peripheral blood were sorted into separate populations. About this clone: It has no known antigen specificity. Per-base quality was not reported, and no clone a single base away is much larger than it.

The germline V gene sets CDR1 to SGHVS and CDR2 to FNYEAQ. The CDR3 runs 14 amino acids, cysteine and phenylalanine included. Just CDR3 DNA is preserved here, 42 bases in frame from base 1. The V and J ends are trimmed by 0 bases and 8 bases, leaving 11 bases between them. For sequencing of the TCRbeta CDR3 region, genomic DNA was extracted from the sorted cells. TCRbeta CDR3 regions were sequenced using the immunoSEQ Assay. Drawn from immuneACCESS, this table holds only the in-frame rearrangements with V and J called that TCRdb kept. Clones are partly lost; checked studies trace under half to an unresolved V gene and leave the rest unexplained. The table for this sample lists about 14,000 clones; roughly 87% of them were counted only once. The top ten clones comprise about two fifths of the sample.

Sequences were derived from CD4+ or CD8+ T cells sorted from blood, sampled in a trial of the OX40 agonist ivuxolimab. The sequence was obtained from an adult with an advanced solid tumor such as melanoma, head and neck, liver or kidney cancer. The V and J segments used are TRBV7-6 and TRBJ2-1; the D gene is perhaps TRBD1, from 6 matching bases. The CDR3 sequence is CASSLATGRDEQFF. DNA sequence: TGTGCCAGCAGCTTAGCTACAGGGCGCGATGAGCAGTTCTTC.